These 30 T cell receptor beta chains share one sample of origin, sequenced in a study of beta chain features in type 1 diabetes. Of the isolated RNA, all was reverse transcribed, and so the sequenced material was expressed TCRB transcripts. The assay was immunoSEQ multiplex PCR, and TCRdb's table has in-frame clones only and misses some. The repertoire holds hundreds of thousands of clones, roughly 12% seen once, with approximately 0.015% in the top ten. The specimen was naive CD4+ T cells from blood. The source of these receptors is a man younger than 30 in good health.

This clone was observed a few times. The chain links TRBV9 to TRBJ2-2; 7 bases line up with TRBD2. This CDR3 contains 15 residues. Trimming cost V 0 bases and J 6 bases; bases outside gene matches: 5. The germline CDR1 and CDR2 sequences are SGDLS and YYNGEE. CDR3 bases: TGTGCCAGCAGCGTAGAGAGCGGGAAGGCCGGGGAGCTGTTTTTT. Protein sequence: CASSVESGKAGELFF.

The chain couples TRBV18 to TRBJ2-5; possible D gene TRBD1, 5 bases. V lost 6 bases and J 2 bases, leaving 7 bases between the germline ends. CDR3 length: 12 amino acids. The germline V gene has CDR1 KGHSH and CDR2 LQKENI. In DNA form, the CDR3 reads TGTGCCAGCTCGACAGCTCAAGAGACCCAGTACTTC. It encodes CASSTAQETQYF.

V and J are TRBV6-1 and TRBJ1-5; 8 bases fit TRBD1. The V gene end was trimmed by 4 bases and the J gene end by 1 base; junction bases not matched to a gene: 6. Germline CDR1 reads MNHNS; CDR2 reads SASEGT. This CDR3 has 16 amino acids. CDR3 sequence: CASSVIRTGSNQPQHF. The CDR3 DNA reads TGTGCCAGCAGTGTTATTCGGACAGGGAGCAATCAGCCCCAGCATTTT.

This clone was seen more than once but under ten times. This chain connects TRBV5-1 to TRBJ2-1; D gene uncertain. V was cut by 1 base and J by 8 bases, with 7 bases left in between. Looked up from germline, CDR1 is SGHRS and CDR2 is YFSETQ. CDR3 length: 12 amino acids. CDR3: CASSLRRDEQFF. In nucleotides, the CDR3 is TGCGCCAGCAGCTTGCGACGGGATGAGCAGTTCTTC.

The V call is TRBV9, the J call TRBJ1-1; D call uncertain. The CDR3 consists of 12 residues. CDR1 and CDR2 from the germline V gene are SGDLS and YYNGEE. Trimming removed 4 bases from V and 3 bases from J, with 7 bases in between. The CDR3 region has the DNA TGTGCCAGCAGCCCCCAATACACTGAAGCTTTCTTT. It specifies CASSPQYTEAFF.

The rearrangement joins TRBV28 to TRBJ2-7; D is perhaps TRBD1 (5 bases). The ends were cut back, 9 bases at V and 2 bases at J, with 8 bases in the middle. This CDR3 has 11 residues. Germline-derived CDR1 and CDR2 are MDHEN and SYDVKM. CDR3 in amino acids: CASTGTYEQYF. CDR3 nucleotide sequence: TGTGCCAGTACAGGAACCTACGAGCAGTACTTC.

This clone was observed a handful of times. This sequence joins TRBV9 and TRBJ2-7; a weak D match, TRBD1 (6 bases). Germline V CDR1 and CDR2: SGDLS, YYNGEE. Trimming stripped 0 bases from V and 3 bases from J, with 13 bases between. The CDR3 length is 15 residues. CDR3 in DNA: TGTGCCAGCAGCGTAGCCGCAGGGGCAGTCTACGAGCAGTACTTC. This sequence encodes CASSVAAGAVYEQYF.

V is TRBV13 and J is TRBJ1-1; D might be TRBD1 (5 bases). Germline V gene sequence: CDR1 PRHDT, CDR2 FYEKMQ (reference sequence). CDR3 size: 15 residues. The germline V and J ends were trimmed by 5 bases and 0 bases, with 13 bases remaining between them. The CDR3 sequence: CASSAWGGLNTEAFF. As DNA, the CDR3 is TGTGCCAGCAGCGCCTGGGGGGGACTGAACACTGAAGCTTTCTTT.

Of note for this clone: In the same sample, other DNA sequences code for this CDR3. The CDR3 nucleotides are TGTGCCAGCAGCGATCGGGTGGGTGGCTACACCTTC. Protein product: CASSDRVGGYTF. The chain carries TRBV9 and TRBJ1-2, with unresolved D. CDR3 length equals 12 residues. Germline V gene sequence: CDR1 SGDLS, CDR2 YYNGEE. V was cut by 3 bases and J by 7 bases, with 10 bases left in between.

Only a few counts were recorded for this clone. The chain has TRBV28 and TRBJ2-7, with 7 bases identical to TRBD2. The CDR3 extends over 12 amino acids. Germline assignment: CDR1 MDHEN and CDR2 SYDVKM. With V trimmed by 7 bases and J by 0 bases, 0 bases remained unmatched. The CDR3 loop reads CASTGGSYEQYF. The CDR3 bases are TGTGCCAGCACGGGGGGCTCCTACGAGCAGTACTTC.

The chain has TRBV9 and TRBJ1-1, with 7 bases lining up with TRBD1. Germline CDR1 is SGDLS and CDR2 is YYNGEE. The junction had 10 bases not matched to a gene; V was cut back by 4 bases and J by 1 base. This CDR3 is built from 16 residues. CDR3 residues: CASSPGPGQTNTEAFF. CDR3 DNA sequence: TGTGCCAGCAGCCCCGGACCGGGACAGACGAACACTGAAGCTTTCTTT.

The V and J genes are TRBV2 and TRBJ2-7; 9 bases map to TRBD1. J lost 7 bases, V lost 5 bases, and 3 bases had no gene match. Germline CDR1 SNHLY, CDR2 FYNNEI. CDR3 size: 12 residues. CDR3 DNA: TGTGCCAGCAGTAACAGGGGGCATGAGCAGTACTTC. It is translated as CASSNRGHEQYF.

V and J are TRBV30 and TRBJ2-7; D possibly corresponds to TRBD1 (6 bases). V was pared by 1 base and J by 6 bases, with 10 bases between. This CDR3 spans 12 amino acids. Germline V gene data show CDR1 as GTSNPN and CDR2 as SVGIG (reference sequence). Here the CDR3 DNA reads TGTGCCTGGAGTGGGCAGGGGAGCGAGCAGTACTTC. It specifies CAWSGQGSEQYF.

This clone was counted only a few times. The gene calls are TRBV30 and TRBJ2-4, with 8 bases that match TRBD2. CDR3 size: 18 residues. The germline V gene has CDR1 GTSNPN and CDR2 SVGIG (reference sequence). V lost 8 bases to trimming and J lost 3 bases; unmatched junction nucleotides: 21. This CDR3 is CARRGDGSGVWDKNIQYF. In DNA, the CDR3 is TGTGCCCGACGAGGGGACGGTAGCGGGGTCTGGGACAAAAACATTCAGTACTTC. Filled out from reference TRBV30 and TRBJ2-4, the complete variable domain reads SQTIHQWPATLVQPVGSPLSLECTVEGTSNPNLYWYRQAAGRGLQLLFYSVGIGQISSEVPQNLSASRPQDRQFILSSKKLLLSDSGFYLCARRGDGSGVWDKNIQYFGAGTRLSVL.

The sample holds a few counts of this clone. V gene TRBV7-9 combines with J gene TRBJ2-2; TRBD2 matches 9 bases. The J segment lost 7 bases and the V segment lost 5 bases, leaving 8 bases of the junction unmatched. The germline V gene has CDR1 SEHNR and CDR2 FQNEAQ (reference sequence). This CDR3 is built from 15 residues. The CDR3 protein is CASSLTSGVVGELFF. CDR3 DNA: TGTGCCAGCAGCCTGACTAGCGGCGTGGTCGGGGAGCTGTTTTTT.

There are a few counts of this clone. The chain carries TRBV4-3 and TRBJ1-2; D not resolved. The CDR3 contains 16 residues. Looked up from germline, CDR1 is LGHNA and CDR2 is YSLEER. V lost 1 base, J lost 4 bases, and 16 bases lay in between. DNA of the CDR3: TGCGCCAGCAGCCAAGGAGTCGAGGCTACCATCTATGGCTACACCTTC. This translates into CASSQGVEATIYGYTF.

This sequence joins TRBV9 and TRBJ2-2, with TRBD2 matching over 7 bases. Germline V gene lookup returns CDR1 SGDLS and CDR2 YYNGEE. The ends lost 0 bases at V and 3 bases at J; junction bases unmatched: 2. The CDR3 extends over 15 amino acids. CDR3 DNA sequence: TGTGCCAGCAGCGTAGTGGGGGGGGACACCGGGGAGCTGTTTTTT. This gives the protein CASSVVGGDTGELFF.

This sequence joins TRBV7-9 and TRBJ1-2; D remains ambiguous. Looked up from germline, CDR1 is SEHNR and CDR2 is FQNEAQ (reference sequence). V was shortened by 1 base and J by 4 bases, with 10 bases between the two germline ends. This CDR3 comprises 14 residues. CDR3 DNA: TGTGCCAGCAGCTTAGATGGGGAGGCCTATGGCTACACCTTC. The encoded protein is CASSLDGEAYGYTF.

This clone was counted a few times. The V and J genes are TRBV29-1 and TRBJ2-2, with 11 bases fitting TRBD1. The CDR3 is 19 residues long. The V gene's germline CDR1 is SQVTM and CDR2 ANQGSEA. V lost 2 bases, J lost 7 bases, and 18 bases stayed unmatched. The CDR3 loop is CSVENPGTGGFFHGGELFF. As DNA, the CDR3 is TGCAGCGTTGAAAACCCCGGGACAGGGGGTTTTTTTCATGGCGGGGAGCTGTTTTTT.

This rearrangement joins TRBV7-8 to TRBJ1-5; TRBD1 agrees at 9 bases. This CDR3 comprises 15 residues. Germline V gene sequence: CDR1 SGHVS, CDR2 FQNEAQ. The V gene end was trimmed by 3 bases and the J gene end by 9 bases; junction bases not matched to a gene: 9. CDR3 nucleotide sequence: TGTGCCAGCAGCTTCGGAATGGACAGGGGCCCGCCCCAGCATTTT. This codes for CASSFGMDRGPPQHF.

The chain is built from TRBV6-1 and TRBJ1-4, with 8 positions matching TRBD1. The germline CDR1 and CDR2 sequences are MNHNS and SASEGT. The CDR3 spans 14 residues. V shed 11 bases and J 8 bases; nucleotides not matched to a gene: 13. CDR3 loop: CAGSRTGFGEKLFF. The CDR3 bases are TGTGCCGGTTCCCGGACAGGGTTTGGCGAAAAACTGTTTTTT.

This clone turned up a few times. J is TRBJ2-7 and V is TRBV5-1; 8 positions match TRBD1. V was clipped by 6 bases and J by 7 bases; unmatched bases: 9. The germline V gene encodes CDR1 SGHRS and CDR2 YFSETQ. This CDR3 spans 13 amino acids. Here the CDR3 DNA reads TGCGCCAGCAAACGGACAGGGCGTTGGGAGCAGTACTTC. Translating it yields CASKRTGRWEQYF.

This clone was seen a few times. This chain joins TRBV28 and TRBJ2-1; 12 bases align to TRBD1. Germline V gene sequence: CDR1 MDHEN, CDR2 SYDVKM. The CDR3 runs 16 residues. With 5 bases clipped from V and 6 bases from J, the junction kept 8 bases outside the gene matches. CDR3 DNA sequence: TGTGCCAGCAGTGGGGACAGGGGGCCCCCCCTCAATGAGCAGTTCTTC. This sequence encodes CASSGDRGPPLNEQFF.

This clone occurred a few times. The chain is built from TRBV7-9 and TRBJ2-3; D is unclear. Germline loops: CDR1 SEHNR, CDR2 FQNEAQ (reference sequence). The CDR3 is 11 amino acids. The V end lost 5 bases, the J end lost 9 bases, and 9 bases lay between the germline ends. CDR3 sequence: CASSTEPTQYF. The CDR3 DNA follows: TGTGCCAGCAGCACCGAGCCAACGCAGTATTTT.

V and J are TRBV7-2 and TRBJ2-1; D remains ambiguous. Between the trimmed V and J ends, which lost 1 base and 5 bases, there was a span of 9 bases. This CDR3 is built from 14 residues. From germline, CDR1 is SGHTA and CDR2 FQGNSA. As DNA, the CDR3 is TGTGCCAGCAGCTTAGGAGGCAGTCACAATGAGCAGTTCTTC. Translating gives CASSLGGSHNEQFF. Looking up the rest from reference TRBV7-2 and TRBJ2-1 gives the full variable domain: GAGVSQSPSNKVTEKGKDVELRCDPISGHTALYWYRQSLGQGLEFLIYFQGNSAPDKSGLPSDRFSAERTGGSVSTLTIQRTQQEDSAVYLCASSLGGSHNEQFFGPGTRLTVL.

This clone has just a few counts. The CDR3, as DNA: TGTGCCAGCAGCCGGGAACTAGCGGGTAGCACAGATACGCAGTATTTT. Amino acid sequence: CASSRELAGSTDTQYF. V gene TRBV4-2 combines with J gene TRBJ2-3, with 9 nucleotides matching TRBD2. V shed 4 bases and J 0 bases; nucleotides not matched to a gene: 5. Per germline, CDR1 LGHNA and CDR2 YNFKEQ. The CDR3 is 16 residues long.

CDR3 nucleotides: TGTGCCAGCAGCCGTACAGGGAGTGACGGCTACACCTTC. This sequence encodes CASSRTGSDGYTF. The V gene is TRBV5-4, the J gene TRBJ1-2; D possibly corresponds to TRBD1 (6 bases). CDR1 is SGHNT, CDR2 YYREEE, per germline (reference sequence). The CDR3 covers 13 residues. The V gene lost 4 bases and the J gene lost 8 bases, with 15 bases spanning the gap.

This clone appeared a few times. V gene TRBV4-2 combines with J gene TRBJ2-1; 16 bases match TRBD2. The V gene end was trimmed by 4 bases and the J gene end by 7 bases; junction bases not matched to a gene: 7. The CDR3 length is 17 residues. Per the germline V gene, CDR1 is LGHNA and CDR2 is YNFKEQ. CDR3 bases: TGTGCCAGCAGCCTTGGGACTAGCGGGAGGGGGGTGAATGAGCAGTTCTTC. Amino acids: CASSLGTSGRGVNEQFF.

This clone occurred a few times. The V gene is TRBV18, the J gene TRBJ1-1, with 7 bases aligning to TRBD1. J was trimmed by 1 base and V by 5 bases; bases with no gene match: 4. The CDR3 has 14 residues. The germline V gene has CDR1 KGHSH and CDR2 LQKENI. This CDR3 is CASSVDRENTEAFF. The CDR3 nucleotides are TGTGCCAGCTCAGTCGACAGGGAGAACACTGAAGCTTTCTTT. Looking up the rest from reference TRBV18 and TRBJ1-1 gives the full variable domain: NAGVMQNPRHLVRRRGQEARLRCSPMKGHSHVYWYRQLPEEGLKFMVYLQKENIIDESGMPKERFSAEFPKEGPSILRIQQVVRGDSAAYFCASSVDRENTEAFFGQGTRLTVV.

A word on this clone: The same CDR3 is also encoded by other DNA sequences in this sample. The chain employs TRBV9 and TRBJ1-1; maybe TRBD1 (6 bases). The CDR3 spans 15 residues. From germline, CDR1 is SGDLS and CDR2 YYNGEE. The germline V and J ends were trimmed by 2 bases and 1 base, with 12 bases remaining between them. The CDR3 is CASSVGQGTNTEAFF. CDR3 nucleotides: TGTGCCAGCAGCGTCGGTCAGGGGACGAACACTGAAGCTTTCTTT.